The present TCR beta chain was sequenced within a study of blood T cell repertoires in COVID-19. With V trimmed by 0 bases and J by 0 bases, 0 bases remained unmatched. CDR3 length: 16 amino acids. Germline V gene lookup returns CDR1 SGHRS and CDR2 YFSETQ. Clones were read by immunoSEQ multiplex PCR, and TCRdb kept only the in-frame ones, dropping some. The sample consists of fewer than 150,000 clones, approximately 80% of them appearing once. This sequence originates from a woman over 75 in a cohort sampled during active or convalescent COVID-19. The sample taken for sequencing was peripheral blood. The chain uses TRBV5-1 and TRBJ2-6; TRBD1 matches at 7 bases. The CDR3 bases are TGCGCCAGCAGCTTGGCAGGGGGCTCTGGGGCCAACGTCCTGACTTTC. Amino acids: CASSLAGGSGANVLTF. The full variable domain, with the rest looked up from reference TRBV5-1 and TRBJ2-6, is KAGVTQTPRYLIKTRGQQVTLSCSPISGHRSVSWYQQTPGQGLQFLFEYFSETQRNKGNFPGRFSGRQFSNSRSEMNVSTLELGDSALYLCASSLAGGSGANVLTFGAGSRLTVL.